This T cell receptor (beta chain) was recorded in a study of cytomegalovirus exposure and HLA in healthy donors (dated by TCRdb to about 2017). About the investigation overall: According to a later analysis, one platform produced both the approximately 110 validation repertoires and the 670 or so repertoires of the first cohort. High-throughput TCR immunosequencing, statistical association of individual TCRs with disease status, and machine learning were combined to predict cytomegalovirus infection status. A separate validation cohort of more than 100 different subjects was used in addition to the roughly 620-subject first cohort. The aim of the study was to test whether cataloging public T cell receptors could identify signatures of past pathogen exposure. General findings and caveats noted by the study authors: Three of the identified cytomegalovirus-associated TCR beta chains were confirmed in vitro to be specific for cytomegalovirus antigens. While some public TCRs were present in many individuals, most TCR sequences turned up only very rarely across donors. Subsequent analysis determined that TCRs grouped into clusters in the first cohort also showed a tendency toward co-occurrence across the roughly 130 validation repertoires, and about 93% of cluster scores exceeded 0. The study gave a list of about 160 TCR beta chains associated with cytomegalovirus. The classifier was reported to diagnose cytomegalovirus status with high specificity and sensitivity in both the original cohort and the validation cohort. According to the authors, the approach could potentially be generalized to other disease states and immunological phenotypes. All 120 or so repertoires were used to score co-occurrence in the validation cohort in a later analysis, because that analysis had no HLA typing for the cohort.

The method behind the library was the immunoSEQ multiplex PCR assay. Processing in the source paper ran as follows. A statistical classification framework was developed to diagnose cytomegalovirus status using the catalog of TCR beta chain sequences. In TCRdb, the immuneACCESS table is reduced to in-frame sequences with V and J assigned. These tables do not hold every clone; where another copy was compared, an unresolved V gene accounts for under half, and the others remain unexplained. Clone size and the V and J calls come from that table; the DNA yielded D and trimming. The sample has about 140,000 clones on record, approximately 84% of them singletons. Over 1.3% of the sample belongs to the ten largest clones. The donors belonged to the validation cohort of about 110 subjects, which was separate from the approximately 700-subject first cohort. Notes on this clone: Its antigen is unknown. One base away there is no much larger clone; base qualities are not given.

V and J lose 1 base and 0 bases, and a span of 11 bases separates them. CDR1 KGHSH and CDR2 LQKENI were looked up in the germline V gene. The CDR3 measures 16 amino acids from cysteine to phenylalanine. The read is trimmed to its CDR3 DNA, 48 bases read in frame from base 1. This TCR came from a woman in her 30s in good health and CMV-seronegative. The rearranged chain carries TRBV18 and TRBJ2-3; D gene: possibly TRBD1, on 6 matching bases. Sequenced input: PBMCs. In nucleotides, the sequence is TGTGCCAGCTCACCACGGTATACAGGGAGCACAGATACGCAGTATTTT. The resulting protein is CASSPRYTGSTDTQYF.